This record looks at one T cell receptor beta chain sequence and its context. Germline V lookup: CDR1 LNHDA, CDR2 SQIVND (reference sequence). The V gene end was trimmed by 10 bases and the J gene end by 0 bases; junction bases not matched to a gene: 9. The CDR3 is made up of 15 amino acids. The sample comes from a study of cytomegalovirus exposure and HLA in healthy donors. PCR used 60 Vbeta primers and 13 Jbeta primers. Assay used: immunoSEQ multiplex PCR; TCRdb lists only in-frame clones, some missing. Of about 180,000 clones listed, 77% are singletons. This receptor was taken from a man aged 18 to 30 in good health and CMV-seronegative. The J gene is TRBJ1-3, the V gene TRBV19; TRBD1 matches at 7 bases. Material: PBMCs. The chain's CDR3 is CATGQGGFSGNTIYF. In nucleotides, the CDR3 is TGTGCCACAGGACAAGGGGGCTTCTCTGGAAACACCATATATTTT.